The rows below give T cell receptor beta chains drawn from one sample of a study of T cell repertoires in cytomegalovirus infection. These receptors have no identified antigens. TCRdb reanalysed the reads using MiXCR and keeps one entry per CDR3 protein. The table shows around 770,000 distinct CDR3 sequences, with roughly 28% occurring only once. The specimen comprised cultured CD8+ T cells from PBMCs, sampled from culture after CMV antigen stimulation. These receptors originate from a human donor in good health (CMV status not recorded). Some clones in this sample may be carry-over from other donors' samples. The CDR3 runs from the conserved cysteine through the conserved F or W. D genes are given only for firm matches. The size of a clone is reported for some rows only, either as once, few or many, or as a class for expanded clones.

V	size	J	D	DNA	CDR3
TRBV7-9	many	TRBJ1-6	TRBD1	TGTGCCAGTGGGACAGGGGTGGCTTCACCCCTCCACTTT	CASGTGVASPLHF
TRBV11-2	NA	TRBJ2-4	NA	TGTGCCAGCAGCTTTACTAGCCGGGCCAAAAACATTCAGTACTTC	CASSFTSRAKNIQYF
TRBV7-2	many	TRBJ1-1	NA	TGTGCCAGCAGCTTAATGGCGGGTAACACTGAAGCTTTCTTT	CASSLMAGNTEAFF
TRBV13	NA	TRBJ1-2	TRBD1	TGTGCCAGCAGCTTGGGACAGGGGATGGATGGCTACACCTTC	CASSLGQGMDGYTF
TRBV28	NA	TRBJ1-5	NA	TGTGCCAGCGGGCCTCTGGTCGCATCTCTTAGCAATCAGCCCCAGCATTTT	CASGPLVASLSNQPQHF
TRBV7-7	NA	TRBJ1-5	TRBD1	TGTGCTAGCAGCTCTACGCGGGGACAGGGAGGTTCGGACAATCAGCCCCAGCATTTT	CASSSTRGQGGSDNQPQHF
TRBV7-9	few	TRBJ2-2	NA	TGTGCCAGCAGTGCCCCAACTAGCACCGGGGAGCTGTTTTTT	CASSAPTSTGELFF
TRBV4-2	NA	TRBJ2-1	TRBD2	TGTGCCAGCAGCCAGGGCGGACTAGCGGGGGGTAGCTCCTACAATGAGCAGTTCTTC	CASSQGGLAGGSSYNEQFF
TRBV29-1	NA	TRBJ2-7	NA	TGCAGCGTTGAGGATTCTTACGAGCAGTACTTC	CSVEDSYEQYF
TRBV5-4	NA	TRBJ2-1	NA	TGTGCCAGCAGGGGACACGGAACCTCCTACAATGAGCAGTTCTTC	CASRGHGTSYNEQFF
TRBV28	NA	TRBJ2-5	NA	TGTGCCAGCACTGTCTTGGGGGTAGGAGAGACCCAGTACTTC	CASTVLGVGETQYF
TRBV27	NA	TRBJ1-3	NA	TGTGCCAGCAGTTTAATATGGGGCGCGGACACCATATATTTT	CASSLIWGADTIYF
TRBV12-3/TRBV12-4	many	TRBJ1-2	TRBD1	TGTGCCAGCAGTTTAGGGGACAGGATTGGCTACACCTTC	CASSLGDRIGYTF
TRBV7-2	many	TRBJ2-5	TRBD2	TGTGCCAGCAGCGCCGGGGGGGGCGAAGAGACCCAGTACTTC	CASSAGGGEETQYF
TRBV25-1	NA	TRBJ2-2	TRBD1	TGTGCCAGCAGTTGGGACAGAAACACCGGGGAGCTGTTTTTT	CASSWDRNTGELFF
TRBV10-3	many	TRBJ1-5	TRBD1	TGTGCCATCAGTGAGTCGGGACAGGGGGCTCAGCCCCAGCATTTT	CAISESGQGAQPQHF
TRBV10-3	NA	TRBJ2-5	NA	TGTGCCATCAGTGAGAAGGAGCGGGAGACCCAGTACTTC	CAISEKERETQYF
TRBV4-1	NA	TRBJ2-7	NA	TGCGCCAGCAGCCAAGAGTTATTGGCAGGCCTCTCCTACGAGCAGTACTTC	CASSQELLAGLSYEQYF
TRBV7-8	few	TRBJ2-2	TRBD1	TGTGCCAGCAGCTTAAAGACAGGGGGCGGATACACCGGGGAGCTGTTTTTT	CASSLKTGGGYTGELFF
TRBV19	few	TRBJ2-1	NA	TGTGCCAGTAGTGCCCGGGACGGGGCCCCCAATGAGCAGTTCTTC	CASSARDGAPNEQFF
TRBV4-2	few	TRBJ2-6	NA	TGTGCCAGCAGCCAGCATCACTCTGGGGCCAACGTCCTGACTTTC	CASSQHHSGANVLTF
TRBV4-1	once	TRBJ2-7	NA	TGCGCCAGCAGCCCCAGACAGCAGCCGTACGAGCAGTACTTC	CASSPRQQPYEQYF
TRBV7-8	many	TRBJ1-4	NA	TGTGCCAGCAGCGCCGGGCGCCTACATGAAAAACTGTTTTTT	CASSAGRLHEKLFF
TRBV9	NA	TRBJ2-3	TRBD2	TGTGCCAGCAGCGAAGCGGGGGCGAGGGACACAGATACGCAGTATTTT	CASSEAGARDTDTQYF
TRBV6-2/TRBV6-3	NA	TRBJ1-2	NA	TGTGCCAGCAGTTACTTCGACAGCTATGGCTACACCTTC	CASSYFDSYGYTF
TRBV19	NA	TRBJ1-1	NA	TGTGCCAGTAGTATAGATCCTCGAATCGCTGAAGCTTTCTTT	CASSIDPRIAEAFF
TRBV19	NA	TRBJ1-1	NA	TGTGCCACCTCGTCCCCCGGGACTGAAGCTTACTTT	CATSSPGTEAYF
TRBV9	few	TRBJ2-1	TRBD2	TGTGCCAGCAGCTCCAGACTAGCGGGGGGGCCCCATCCTGAGCAGTTCTTC	CASSSRLAGGPHPEQFF
TRBV4-2	NA	TRBJ2-7	NA	TGTGCCAGCAGCCAAGATCAACTCTACGAGCAGTACTTC	CASSQDQLYEQYF
TRBV24-1	few	TRBJ2-3	NA	TGTGCCACCAGTGAGGCAGGGGTTTTTCCCACAGATACGCAGTATTTT	CATSEAGVFPTDTQYF
TRBV7-2	many	TRBJ2-3	TRBD2	TGTGCCAGCAGCCCCAATAGCGGGGGGCCGGGAACAGATACGCAGTATTTT	CASSPNSGGPGTDTQYF
TRBV28	few	TRBJ1-1	NA	TGTGCCAGCATACCATATTTCGACGGATTGAACACTGAAGCTTTCTTT	CASIPYFDGLNTEAFF
TRBV10-3	few	TRBJ2-3	TRBD2	TGTGCCATCAGTGAGAGACTAGCGGGGGGGACAGACACAGATACGCAGTATTTT	CAISERLAGGTDTDTQYF
TRBV19	NA	TRBJ1-2	TRBD1	TGTGCCAGTAAACACCGGGACAGGGACGGCTACACCTTC	CASKHRDRDGYTF
TRBV19	few	TRBJ1-5	NA	TGTGCCAGTAGTATTAGGCAGGGAAGCAATCAGCCCCAGCATTTT	CASSIRQGSNQPQHF
TRBV27	NA	TRBJ2-1	NA	TGTGCCACCCACCCCGCCGGGCCCATGAATGAGCAGTTCTTC	CATHPAGPMNEQFF
TRBV10-2	many	TRBJ1-1	NA	TGCGCCAGCAGTGCGGGGATCTTCCCTTTCGAAGCTTTCTTT	CASSAGIFPFEAFF
TRBV24-1	NA	TRBJ1-5	NA	TGTGCCACCAGTGAGGGAAGGGCCCCCATGAATTTT	CATSEGRAPMNF
TRBV7-2	many	TRBJ1-1	TRBD1	TGTGCCAGCAGCGCGGACGGGACAGGGAGTACTGAAGCTTTCTTT	CASSADGTGSTEAFF
TRBV5-6	NA	TRBJ2-2	TRBD2	TGTGCCAGCAGCTTGGGGCTAGCGGGGGCGAACCGGGAGCTGTTTTTT	CASSLGLAGANRELFF
TRBV6-7	NA	TRBJ2-7	NA	TGTGCCAGCAGTTACAAAAGCCCGCGAGGGGTCTACTCGTACGAGCAGTACTTC	CASSYKSPRGVYSYEQYF
TRBV7-6	NA	TRBJ2-2	NA	TGTGCTAGCAGCTTAGCTAGGACAGCGAACACCGGGGAGCTGTTTTTT	CASSLARTANTGELFF
TRBV12-3/TRBV12-4	NA	TRBJ2-5	NA	TGTGCCAGCAGTTTTTATGCAGGGCAGAAGCGAGAGACCCAGTACTTC	CASSFYAGQKRETQYF
TRBV27	few	TRBJ1-1	NA	TGTGCCAGCAACCATGGGGGGGCCACTGAAGCTTTCTTT	CASNHGGATEAFF
TRBV19	NA	TRBJ2-7	NA	TGTGCCAGTAGTCTCACGCGGTCCTACGAGCAGTACTTC	CASSLTRSYEQYF
TRBV7-9	NA	TRBJ2-7	NA	TGTGCCAGCAGCTTAGTGGTGACAGGCCCCTACGAGCAGTACTTC	CASSLVVTGPYEQYF
TRBV6-1	NA	TRBJ1-2	TRBD1	TGTGCCAGCAGCTACAGGGGGATGGGCTATGGCTACACCTTC	CASSYRGMGYGYTF
TRBV6-6	NA	TRBJ1-4	NA	TGTGCCAGCAGCCCAGATTGGGTTGTGACTAATGAAAAACTGTTTTTT	CASSPDWVVTNEKLFF
TRBV4-3	few	TRBJ2-1	TRBD2	TGCGCCAGCAGCCAATCTCCAGCGGGGGGACTTGATGAGCAGTTCTTC	CASSQSPAGGLDEQFF
TRBV4-1	NA	TRBJ1-4	TRBD1	TGCGCCAGCAGCCAGCAGGGGGCCTTCGCTGAAAAACTGTTTTTT	CASSQQGAFAEKLFF
TRBV7-6	few	TRBJ1-1	NA	TGTGCCAGCAGCCTGGGGGGGACGGGCGCTGAAGCTTTCTTT	CASSLGGTGAEAFF
TRBV24-1	NA	TRBJ2-5	TRBD1	TGTGCCACCGTATGGGACAGCAAAGAGACCCAGTACTTC	CATVWDSKETQYF
TRBV7-8	many	TRBJ2-3	NA	TGTGCCAGCAGCGCCCACTCTCGGACAGGAGGGATCACAGATACGCAGTATTTT	CASSAHSRTGGITDTQYF